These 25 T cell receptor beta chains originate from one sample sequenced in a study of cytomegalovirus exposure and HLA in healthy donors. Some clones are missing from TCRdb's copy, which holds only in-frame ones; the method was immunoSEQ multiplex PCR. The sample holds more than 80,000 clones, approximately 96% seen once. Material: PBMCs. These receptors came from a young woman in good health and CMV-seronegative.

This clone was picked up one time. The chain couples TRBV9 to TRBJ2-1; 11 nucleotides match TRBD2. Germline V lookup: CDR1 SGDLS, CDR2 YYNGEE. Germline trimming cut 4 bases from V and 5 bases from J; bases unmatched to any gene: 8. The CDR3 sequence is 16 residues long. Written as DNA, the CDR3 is TGTGCCAGCAGCCCACCGGGGACTAGCGGTCACAATGAGCAGTTCTTC. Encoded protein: CASSPPGTSGHNEQFF.

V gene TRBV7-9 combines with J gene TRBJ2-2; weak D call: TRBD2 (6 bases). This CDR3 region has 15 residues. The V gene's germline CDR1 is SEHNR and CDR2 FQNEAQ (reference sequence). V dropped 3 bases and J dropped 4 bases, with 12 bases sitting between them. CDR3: CASSFGSGPTGELFF. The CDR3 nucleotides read TGTGCCAGCAGCTTTGGTAGCGGCCCCACCGGGGAGCTGTTTTTT.

The CDR3 bases are TGTGCCAGCAGTCGTAAATACACTGAAGCTTTCTTT. Translation gives CASSRKYTEAFF. The chain uses TRBV7-2 and TRBJ1-1; D remains unclear. This CDR3 comprises 12 residues. V was cut by 6 bases and J by 3 bases, with 8 bases left in between. Germline V gene data show CDR1 as SGHTA and CDR2 as FQGNSA. Full variable domain (missing parts from reference TRBV7-2 and TRBJ1-1): GAGVSQSPSNKVTEKGKDVELRCDPISGHTALYWYRQSLGQGLEFLIYFQGNSAPDKSGLPSDRFSAERTGGSVSTLTIQRTQQEDSAVYLCASSRKYTEAFFGQGTRLTVV.

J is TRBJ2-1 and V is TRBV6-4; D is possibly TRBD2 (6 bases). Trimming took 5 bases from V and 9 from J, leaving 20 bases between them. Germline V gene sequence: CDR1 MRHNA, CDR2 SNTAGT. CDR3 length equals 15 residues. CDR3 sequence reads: CASSMTPRGSGEQFF. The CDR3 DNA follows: TGTGCCAGCAGTATGACCCCCCGAGGTAGCGGTGAGCAGTTCTTC.

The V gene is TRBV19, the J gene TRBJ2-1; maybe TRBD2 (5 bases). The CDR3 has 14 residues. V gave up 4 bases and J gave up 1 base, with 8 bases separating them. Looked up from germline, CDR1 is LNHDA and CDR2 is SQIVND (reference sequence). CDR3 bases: TGTGCCAGTAGTACTCCGGGATCCTACAATGAGCAGTTCTTC. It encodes CASSTPGSYNEQFF. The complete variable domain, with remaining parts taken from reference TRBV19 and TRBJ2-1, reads DGGITQSPKYLFRKEGQNVTLSCEQNLNHDAMYWYRQDPGQGLRLIYYSQIVNDFQKGDIAEGYSVSREKKESFPLTVTSAQKNPTAFYLCASSTPGSYNEQFFGPGTRLTVL.

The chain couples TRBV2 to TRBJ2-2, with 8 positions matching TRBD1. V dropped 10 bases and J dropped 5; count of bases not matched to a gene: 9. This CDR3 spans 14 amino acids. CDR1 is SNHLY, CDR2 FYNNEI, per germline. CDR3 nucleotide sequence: TGTGCCAACAAGGGACAGGCCCTTACCGGGGAGCTGTTTTTT. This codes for CANKGQALTGELFF.

CDR3 coding DNA: TGCAGCGTTGACGGGAGGGATGAGCAGTTCTTC. It codes for CSVDGRDEQFF. The genes are TRBV29-1 and TRBJ2-1; 8 nucleotides line up with TRBD2. V shed 3 bases, J shed 8 bases, and the junction held 0 bases outside the gene matches. This CDR3 spans 11 amino acids. Germline V CDR1 and CDR2: SQVTM, ANQGSEA.

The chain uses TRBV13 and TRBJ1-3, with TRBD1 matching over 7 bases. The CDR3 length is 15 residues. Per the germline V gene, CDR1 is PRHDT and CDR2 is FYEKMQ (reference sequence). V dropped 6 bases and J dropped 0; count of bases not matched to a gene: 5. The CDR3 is CASRRQGSSGNTIYF. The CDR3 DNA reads TGTGCCAGCAGGCGACAGGGAAGCTCTGGAAACACCATATATTTT.

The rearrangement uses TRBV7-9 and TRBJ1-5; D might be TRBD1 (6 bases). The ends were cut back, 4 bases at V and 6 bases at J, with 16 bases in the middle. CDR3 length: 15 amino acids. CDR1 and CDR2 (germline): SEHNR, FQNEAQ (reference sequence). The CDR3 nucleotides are TGTGCCAGCAGCTCCGGTGGGGGAGGGGGTCAGCCCCAGCATTTT. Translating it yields CASSSGGGGGQPQHF. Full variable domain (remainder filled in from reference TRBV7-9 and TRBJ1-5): DTGVSQNPRHKITKRGQNVTFRCDPISEHNRLYWYRQTLGQGPEFLTYFQNEAQLEKSRLLSDRFSAERPKGSFSTLEIQRTEQGDSAMYLCASSSGGGGGQPQHFGDGTRLSIL.

The CDR3 spells CASSDWDSGLAGGNEQFF. CDR3 in DNA: TGCGCCAGCAGTGACTGGGACAGCGGACTAGCGGGAGGCAATGAGCAGTTCTTC. The J gene is TRBJ2-1, the V gene TRBV10-1; 14 bases are a match to TRBD2. Trimming at V came to 3 bases and at J to 6 bases, leaving 10 bases not matched to a gene. The CDR3 totals 18 residues. Germline V CDR1 and CDR2: WNHNN, SYGVQD (reference sequence).

CDR3 sequence reads: CASSVARSSGSGNGEQFF. In DNA form, the CDR3 reads TGTGCCAGCAGCGTAGCCCGAAGTAGCGGGAGCGGGAATGGTGAGCAGTTCTTC. This chain uses TRBV9 with TRBJ2-1; 9 nucleotides agree with TRBD2. The J segment lost 9 bases and the V segment lost 0 bases, leaving 16 bases of the junction unmatched. The CDR3 is 18 residues long. CDR1 and CDR2 (germline): SGDLS, YYNGEE. The variable domain in full, completed from reference TRBV9 and TRBJ2-1, reads DSGVTQTPKHLITATGQRVTLRCSPRSGDLSVYWYQQSLDQGLQFLIQYYNGEERAKGNILERFSAQQFPDLHSELNLSSLELGDSALYFCASSVARSSGSGNGEQFFGPGTRLTVL.

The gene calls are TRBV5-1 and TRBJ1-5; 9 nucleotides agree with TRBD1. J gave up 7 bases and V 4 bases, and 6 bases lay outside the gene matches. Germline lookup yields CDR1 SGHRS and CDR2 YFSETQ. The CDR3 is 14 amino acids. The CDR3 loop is CASSPGQGGQPQHF. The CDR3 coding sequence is TGCGCCAGCAGCCCGGGACAGGGTGGGCAGCCCCAGCATTTT.

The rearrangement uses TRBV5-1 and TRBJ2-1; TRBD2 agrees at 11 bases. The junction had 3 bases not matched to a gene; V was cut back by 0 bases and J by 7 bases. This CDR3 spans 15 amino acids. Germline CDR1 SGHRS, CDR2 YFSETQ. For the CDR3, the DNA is TGCGCCAGCAGCTTGGTAGCGGGAGGGTCGAATGAGCAGTTCTTC. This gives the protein CASSLVAGGSNEQFF.

The CDR3 bases are TGTGCCAGCAGTTTTGGACTAGCCATCAACACCGGGGAGCTGTTTTTT. It is translated as CASSFGLAINTGELFF. The chain combines TRBV27 with TRBJ2-2, with 8 bases that match TRBD2. Trimming at V came to 3 bases and at J to 2 bases, leaving 5 bases not matched to a gene. The CDR3 consists of 16 residues. Germline V CDR1 and CDR2: MNHEY, SMNVEV (reference sequence).

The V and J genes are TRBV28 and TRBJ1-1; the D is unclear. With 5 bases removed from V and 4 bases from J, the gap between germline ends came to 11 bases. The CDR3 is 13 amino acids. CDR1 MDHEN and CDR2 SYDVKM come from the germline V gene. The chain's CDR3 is CASSPTVTTEAFF. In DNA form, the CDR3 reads TGTGCCAGCAGTCCCACGGTCACCACTGAAGCTTTCTTT.

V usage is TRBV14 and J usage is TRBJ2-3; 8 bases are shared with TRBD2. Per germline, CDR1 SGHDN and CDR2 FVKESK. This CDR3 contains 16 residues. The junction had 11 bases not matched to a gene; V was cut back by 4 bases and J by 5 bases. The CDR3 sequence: CASSLGFVAGGDTQYF. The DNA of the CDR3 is TGTGCCAGCAGCCTGGGGTTTGTGGCGGGAGGAGATACGCAGTATTTT.

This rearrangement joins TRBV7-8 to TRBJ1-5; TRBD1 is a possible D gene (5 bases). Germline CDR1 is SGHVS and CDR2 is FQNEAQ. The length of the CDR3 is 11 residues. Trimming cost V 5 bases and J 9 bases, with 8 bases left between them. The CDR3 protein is CASSPGGPQHF. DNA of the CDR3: TGTGCCAGCAGCCCGGGGGGGCCCCAGCATTTT.

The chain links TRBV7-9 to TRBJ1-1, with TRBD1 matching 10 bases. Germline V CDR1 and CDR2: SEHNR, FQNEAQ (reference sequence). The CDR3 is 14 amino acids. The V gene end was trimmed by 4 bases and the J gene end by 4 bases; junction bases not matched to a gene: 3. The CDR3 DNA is TGTGCCAGCAGCTCCTGGACAGGGGGCACTGAAGCTTTCTTT. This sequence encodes CASSSWTGGTEAFF.

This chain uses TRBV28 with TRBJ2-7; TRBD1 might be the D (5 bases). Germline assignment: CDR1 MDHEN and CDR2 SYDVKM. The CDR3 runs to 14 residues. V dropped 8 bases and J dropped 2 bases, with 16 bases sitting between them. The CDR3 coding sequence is TGTGCCAGCTCCCCCGGGCTGGGGCCCTACGAGCAGTACTTC. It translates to CASSPGLGPYEQYF.

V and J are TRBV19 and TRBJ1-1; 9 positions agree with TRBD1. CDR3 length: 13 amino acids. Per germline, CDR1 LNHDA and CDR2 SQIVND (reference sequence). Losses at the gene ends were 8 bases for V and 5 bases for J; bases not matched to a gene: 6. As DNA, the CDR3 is TGTGCCAGTCAAACAGGGGGCGAAACTGAAGCTTTCTTT. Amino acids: CASQTGGETEAFF.

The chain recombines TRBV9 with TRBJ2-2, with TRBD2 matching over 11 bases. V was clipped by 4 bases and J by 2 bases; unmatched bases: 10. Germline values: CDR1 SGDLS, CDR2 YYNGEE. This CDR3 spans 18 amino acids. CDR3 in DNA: TGTGCCAGCAGCTCCCAGACGGGACTAGCGGACAACACCGGGGAGCTGTTTTTT. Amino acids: CASSSQTGLADNTGELFF. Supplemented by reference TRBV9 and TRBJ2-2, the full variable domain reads DSGVTQTPKHLITATGQRVTLRCSPRSGDLSVYWYQQSLDQGLQFLIQYYNGEERAKGNILERFSAQQFPDLHSELNLSSLELGDSALYFCASSSQTGLADNTGELFFGEGSRLTVL.

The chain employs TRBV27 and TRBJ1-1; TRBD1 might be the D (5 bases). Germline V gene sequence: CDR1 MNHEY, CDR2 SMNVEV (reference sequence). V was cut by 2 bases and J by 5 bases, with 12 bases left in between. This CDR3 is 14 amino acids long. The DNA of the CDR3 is TGTGCCAGCAGTTTAGAGGCGGGGGGGACTGAAGCTTTCTTT. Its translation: CASSLEAGGTEAFF.

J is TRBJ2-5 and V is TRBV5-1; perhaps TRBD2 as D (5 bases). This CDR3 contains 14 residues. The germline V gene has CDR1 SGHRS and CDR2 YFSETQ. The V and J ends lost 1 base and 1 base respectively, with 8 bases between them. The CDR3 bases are TGCGCCAGCAGCTTGAGGAGGATCCAAGAGACCCAGTACTTC. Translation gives CASSLRRIQETQYF. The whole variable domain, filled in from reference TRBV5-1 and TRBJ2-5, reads KAGVTQTPRYLIKTRGQQVTLSCSPISGHRSVSWYQQTPGQGLQFLFEYFSETQRNKGNFPGRFSGRQFSNSRSEMNVSTLELGDSALYLCASSLRRIQETQYFGPGTRLLVL.

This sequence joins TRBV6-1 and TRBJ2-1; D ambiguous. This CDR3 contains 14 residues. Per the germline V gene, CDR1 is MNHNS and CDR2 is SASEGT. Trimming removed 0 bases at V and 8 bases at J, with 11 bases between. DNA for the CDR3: TGTGCCAGCAGTGAAGCGAGAGGTTACGATGAGCAGTTCTTC. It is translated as CASSEARGYDEQFF.

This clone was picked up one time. In DNA, the CDR3 is TGCGCCAGCAGCCCGCCCGACAGGGACTCTGGAAACACCATATATTTT. Its protein product is CASSPPDRDSGNTIYF. This chain connects TRBV5-1 to TRBJ1-3; TRBD1 matches at 7 bases. The CDR3 contains 16 residues. Germline values: CDR1 SGHRS, CDR2 YFSETQ. Losses at the gene ends were 4 bases for V and 0 bases for J; bases not matched to a gene: 7.